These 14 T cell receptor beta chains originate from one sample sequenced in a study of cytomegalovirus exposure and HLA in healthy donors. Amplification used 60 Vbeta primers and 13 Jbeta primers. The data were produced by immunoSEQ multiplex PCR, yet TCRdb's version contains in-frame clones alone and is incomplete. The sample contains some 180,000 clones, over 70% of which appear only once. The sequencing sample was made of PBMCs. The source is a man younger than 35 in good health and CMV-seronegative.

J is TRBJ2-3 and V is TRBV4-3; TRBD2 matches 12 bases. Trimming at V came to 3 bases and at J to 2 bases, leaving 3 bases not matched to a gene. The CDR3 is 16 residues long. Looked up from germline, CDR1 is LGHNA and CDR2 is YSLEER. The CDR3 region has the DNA TGCGCCAGCAGCCACCGACTAGCGGGAGTCACAGATACGCAGTATTTT. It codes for CASSHRLAGVTDTQYF.

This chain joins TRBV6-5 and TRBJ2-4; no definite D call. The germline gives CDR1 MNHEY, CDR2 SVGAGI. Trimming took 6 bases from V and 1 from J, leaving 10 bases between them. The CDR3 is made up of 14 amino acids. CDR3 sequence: CASSPSGAKNIQYF. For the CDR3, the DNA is TGTGCCAGCAGCCCCTCCGGGGCCAAAAACATTCAGTACTTC.

As DNA, the CDR3 is TGTGCCAGCAGTGAGTCATTGGCGAAGGGCTTCGGGGCTGAAGCTTTCTTT. Residues: CASSESLAKGFGAEAFF. The chain joins TRBV2 to TRBJ1-1, with D hard to call. The CDR3 totals 17 residues. The V end was cut by 3 bases, the J end by 6 bases, with 23 bases between. The germline gives CDR1 SNHLY, CDR2 FYNNEI.

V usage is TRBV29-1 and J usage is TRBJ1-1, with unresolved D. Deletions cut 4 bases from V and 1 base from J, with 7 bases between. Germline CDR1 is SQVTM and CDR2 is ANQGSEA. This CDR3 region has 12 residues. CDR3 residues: CSVGHSNTEAFF. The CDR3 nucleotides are TGCAGCGTTGGACATTCGAACACTGAAGCTTTCTTT.

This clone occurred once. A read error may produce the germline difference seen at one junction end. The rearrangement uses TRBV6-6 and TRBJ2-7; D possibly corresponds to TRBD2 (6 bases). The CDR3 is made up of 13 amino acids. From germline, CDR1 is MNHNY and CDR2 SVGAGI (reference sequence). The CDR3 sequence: CASSPGLSDEQYF. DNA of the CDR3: TGTGCCAGCTCACCGGGACTCTCCGACGAGCAGTACTTC.

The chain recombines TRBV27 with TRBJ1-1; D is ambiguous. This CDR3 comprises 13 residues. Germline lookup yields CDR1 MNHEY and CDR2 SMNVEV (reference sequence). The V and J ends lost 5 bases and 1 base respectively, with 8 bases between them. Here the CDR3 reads CASSPRGNTEAFF. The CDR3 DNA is TGTGCCAGCAGTCCACGGGGGAACACTGAAGCTTTCTTT.

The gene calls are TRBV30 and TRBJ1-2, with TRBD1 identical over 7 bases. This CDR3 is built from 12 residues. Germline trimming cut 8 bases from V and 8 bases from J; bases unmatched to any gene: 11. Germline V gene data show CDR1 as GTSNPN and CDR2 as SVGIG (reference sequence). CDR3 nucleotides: TGTGCCCGTAAGGGGGCGGAGGGAGGCTACACCTTC. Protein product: CARKGAEGGYTF.

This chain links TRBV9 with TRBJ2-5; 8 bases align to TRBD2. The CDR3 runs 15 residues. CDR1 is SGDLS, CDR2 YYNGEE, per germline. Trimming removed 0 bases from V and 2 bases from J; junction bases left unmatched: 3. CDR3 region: CASSVAGGPQETQYF. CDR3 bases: TGTGCCAGCAGCGTAGCGGGGGGGCCTCAAGAGACCCAGTACTTC.

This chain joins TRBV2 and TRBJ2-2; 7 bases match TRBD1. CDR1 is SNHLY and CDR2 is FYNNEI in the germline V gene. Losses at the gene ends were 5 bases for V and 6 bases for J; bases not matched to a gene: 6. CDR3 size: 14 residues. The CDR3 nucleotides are TGTGCCAGCAGTATTACCGGGACAGCCGGGGAGCTGTTTTTT. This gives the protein CASSITGTAGELFF.

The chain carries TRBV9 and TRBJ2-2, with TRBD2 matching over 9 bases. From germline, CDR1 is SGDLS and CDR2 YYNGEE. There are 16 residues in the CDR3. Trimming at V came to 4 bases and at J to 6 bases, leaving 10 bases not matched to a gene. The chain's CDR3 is CASSPLMAGGPGELFF. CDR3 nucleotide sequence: TGTGCCAGCAGCCCCCTCATGGCGGGGGGGCCCGGGGAGCTGTTTTTT.

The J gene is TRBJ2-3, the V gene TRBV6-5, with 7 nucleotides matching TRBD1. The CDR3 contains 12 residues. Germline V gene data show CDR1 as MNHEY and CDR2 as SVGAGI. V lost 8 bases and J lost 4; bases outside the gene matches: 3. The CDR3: CASGDRADTQYF. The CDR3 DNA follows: TGTGCCAGCGGCGACAGGGCAGATACGCAGTATTTT.

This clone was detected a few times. The CDR3 DNA reads as TGCAGCGTCCAATACTTAGGGGCTGAGCAGTTCTTC. Protein product: CSVQYLGAEQFF. This chain links TRBV29-1 with TRBJ2-1; maybe TRBD1 (5 bases). Germline V CDR1 and CDR2: SQVTM, ANQGSEA. Between the trimmed V and J ends, which lost 6 bases and 9 bases, there was a span of 15 bases. The CDR3 is 12 residues long.

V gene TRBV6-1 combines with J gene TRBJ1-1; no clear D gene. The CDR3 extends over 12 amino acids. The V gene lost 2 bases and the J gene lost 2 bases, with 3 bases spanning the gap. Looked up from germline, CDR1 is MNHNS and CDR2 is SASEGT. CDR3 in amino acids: CASSELNTEAFF. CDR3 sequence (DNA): TGTGCCAGCAGTGAACTTAACACTGAAGCTTTCTTT.

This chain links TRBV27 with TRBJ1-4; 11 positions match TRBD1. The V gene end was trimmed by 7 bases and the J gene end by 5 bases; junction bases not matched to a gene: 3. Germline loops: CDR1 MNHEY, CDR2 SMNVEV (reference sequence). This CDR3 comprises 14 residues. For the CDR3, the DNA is TGTGCCAGCATGGACAGGGGGCGGAATGAAAAACTGTTTTTT. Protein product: CASMDRGRNEKLFF.